Listed below are T cell receptor beta chains from one sample, sequenced in a study of T cells in Graves' hyperthyroidism and ophthalmopathy. One entry per CDR3 protein, called by TCRdb with MiXCR from the multiplex PCR reads. The sample lists some 400,000 distinct CDR3 sequences, about 19% occurring once. Sequenced sample: blood. These receptors all stem from a woman aged 18-29 years with Graves' hyperthyroidism. CDR3s include the opening cysteine and the closing phenylalanine or tryptophan. D genes are given only for firm matches. Expanded clones get a size class; other rows say once, few or many, or leave the size out.

j_gene | abundance | d_gene | v_gene | CDR3nt | CDR3aa
TRBJ1-5 | . | . | TRBV4-1 | TGCGCCAGCAGCCAAGGGACGGGGAGGCATCAGCCCCAGCATTTT | CASSQGTGRHQPQHF
TRBJ1-5 | many | . | TRBV20-1 | TGCAGTGCTACCCGGGAGGGAGGGCAGCCCCAGCATTTT | CSATREGGQPQHF
TRBJ2-7 | many | . | TRBV7-8 | TGTGCCAGCAGCTTAGACCGCAACTCCTACGAGCAGTACTTC | CASSLDRNSYEQYF
TRBJ2-2 | few | . | TRBV4-2 | TGTGCCAGCAGCCAAGAGGGTATATGGGACAACACCGGGGAGCTGTTTTTT | CASSQEGIWDNTGELFF
TRBJ1-1 | many | . | TRBV7-8 | TGTGCCAGCAGCTTCAAGGGATTAGCCAACACTGAAGCTTTCTTT | CASSFKGLANTEAFF
TRBJ1-5 | few | . | TRBV4-1 | TGCGCCAGCAGCCAACCTACACAGCTTAATCAGCCCCAGCATTTT | CASSQPTQLNQPQHF
TRBJ2-7 | . | TRBD2 | TRBV27 | TGTGCCAGCGGACTAGCGGGAGGACCCTACGAGCAGTACTTC | CASGLAGGPYEQYF
TRBJ2-3 | many | TRBD1 | TRBV6-4 | TGTGCCAGCAGCAAAACAGGGGAAGGCACAGATACGCAGTATTTT | CASSKTGEGTDTQYF
TRBJ1-2 | many | . | TRBV7-6 | TGTGCCAGCAGCTTAGAGGTTCGGCGTGGCCGAAACTATGGCTACACCTTC | CASSLEVRRGRNYGYTF
TRBJ1-2 | . | TRBD1 | TRBV27 | TGTGCCAGCAGCGGGACAGGGATTAACTATGGCTACACCTTC | CASSGTGINYGYTF
TRBJ1-1 | many | . | TRBV20-1 | TGCAGTGCTAGAGACCGCCCGACAGGAGCGTGGAACACTGAAGCTTTCTTT | CSARDRPTGAWNTEAFF
TRBJ1-2 | . | TRBD1 | TRBV29-1 | TGCAGCGTGGACAGGGGGCTAAATCCCTATGGCTACACCTTC | CSVDRGLNPYGYTF
TRBJ1-2 | many | TRBD1 | TRBV30 | TGTGCCTGGAACAGGGGGCGCAGGGGCTACACCTTC | CAWNRGRRGYTF
TRBJ1-1 | many | . | TRBV7-9 | TGTGCCAGCAGCGGTGAGGGGTACACTGAAGCTTTCTTT | CASSGEGYTEAFF
TRBJ2-5 | many | . | TRBV20-1 | TGCAGTGCTAGAGATCACCGACACCAAGAGACCCAGTACTTC | CSARDHRHQETQYF
TRBJ1-1 | . | . | TRBV6-1 | TGTGCCAGCAGGAAGGGACACCTGAACACTGAAGCTTTCTTT | CASRKGHLNTEAFF
TRBJ2-5 | . | TRBD2 | TRBV13 | TGTGCCAGCGGCGGGGGTAGCCGTGAGACCCAGTACTTC | CASGGGSRETQYF
TRBJ2-7 | many | TRBD1 | TRBV20-1 | TGCAGTGCCCCTACCGGGACAGGGGACTACGAGCAGTACTTC | CSAPTGTGDYEQYF
TRBJ1-3 | . | . | TRBV19 | TGTGCCAGTAGTATATCCGGGAGCTCTGGAAACACCATATATTTT | CASSISGSSGNTIYF
TRBJ1-1 | many | . | TRBV7-2 | TGTGCCAGCAGCCTCCTCCAGGAGGGGACTGAAGCTTTCTTT | CASSLLQEGTEAFF
TRBJ1-3 | many | . | TRBV15 | TGTGCCACCAGGGTATCCTCTGGAAACACCATATATTTT | CATRVSSGNTIYF
TRBJ1-2 | . | TRBD1 | TRBV12-3/TRBV12-4 | TGTGCCAGCAGACAGGGGGTCGAGGGTGGCTACACCTTC | CASRQGVEGGYTF
TRBJ1-6 | . | . | TRBV6-2/TRBV6-3 | TGTGCCAGCAGTTATTTGGAAGGGGAGTACTCACCCCTCCACTTT | CASSYLEGEYSPLHF
TRBJ2-5 | many | TRBD1 | TRBV5-1 | TGCGCCAGCAGCCCCGACAGGGACCGACAAATTCGTGAGACCCAGTACTTC | CASSPDRDRQIRETQYF
TRBJ2-7 | many | . | TRBV12-3/TRBV12-4 | TGTGCCAGCAGCCCACCGGGTGGGGGCCTAATGTACGAGCAGTACTTC | CASSPPGGGLMYEQYF
TRBJ2-7 | . | . | TRBV28 | TGTGCCAGCAGTTTGGGAAATTACTACGAGCAGTACTTC | CASSLGNYYEQYF
TRBJ1-1 | many | . | TRBV7-2 | TGTGCCAGCAGCTTAGCGTCTAGCCCAGCTGAAGCTTTCTTT | CASSLASSPAEAFF
TRBJ1-1 | few | . | TRBV29-1 | TGCAGCGTTGTGGGGGGGGGGTTGGCCGAAGCTTTCTTT | CSVVGGGLAEAFF
TRBJ2-5 | once | . | TRBV7-3 | TGTGCCAGCGGCCCCCAGAGAGAGACCCAGTACTTC | CASGPQRETQYF
TRBJ1-2 | few | TRBD1 | TRBV18 | TGTGCCAGCCCACCAGAGACAGGGTCCTATGGCTACACCTTC | CASPPETGSYGYTF
TRBJ1-2 | . | TRBD1 | TRBV6-1 | TGTGCCAGTCAGGGACAGGGCCGCTACACCTTC | CASQGQGRYTF
TRBJ2-2 | many | . | TRBV19 | TGTGCCAGTAGTATGGCGATCCGGTCCGGGGAGCTGTTTTTT | CASSMAIRSGELFF
TRBJ2-4 | . | TRBD2 | TRBV20-1 | TGCAGTGCGAAGGGACTAGCGGGGGGGGAGGTAAACATTCAGTACTTC | CSAKGLAGGEVNIQYF
TRBJ1-1 | . | . | TRBV19 | TGTGCCAGTAGTATGGGTGGCACTGAAGCTTTCTTT | CASSMGGTEAFF
TRBJ2-5 | many | TRBD1 | TRBV12-3/TRBV12-4 | TGTGCCAGCAGTCCTAACAGGGGGCGGGCGGGCGAGACCCAGTACTTC | CASSPNRGRAGETQYF
TRBJ2-7 | . | . | TRBV14 | TGTGCCAGCAGCCAAGTTCGTGGCAGGCCATACGAGCAGTACTTC | CASSQVRGRPYEQYF
TRBJ2-2 | many | TRBD1 | TRBV20-1 | TGCAGTTGGACAGGGGGTGCCGGGGAGCTGTTTTTT | CSWTGGAGELFF
TRBJ2-7 | many | . | TRBV3-1 | TGTGCCAGCAGCCAGCAGGCAGGGGAGACCCACGAGCAGTACTTC | CASSQQAGETHEQYF
TRBJ2-7 | . | . | TRBV27 | TGTGCCAGCAACGGGGGCGACCCCTACGAGCAGTACTTC | CASNGGDPYEQYF
TRBJ2-5 | few | . | TRBV4-2 | TGTGCCAGCAGCCCCGGGGCCCTTGAGACCCAGTACTTC | CASSPGALETQYF
TRBJ2-7 | many | TRBD2 | TRBV20-1 | TGCAGTGCCCGCAGTGAGCGGGAAGGGAGCGAGCAGTACTTC | CSARSEREGSEQYF